The T cell receptor (beta chain) described here comes from a study of shared clonotypes between healthy human individuals (dated by TCRdb to 2018 to 2020). Broadly, across the study: The cohort included three men and a couple of women between 18 and 49 years of age. Per donor, three plates each were used for CD4 naive and CD4 memory, two for CD8 naive, and one for CD8 memory. To estimate repertoire size and how much clonotypes are shared between individuals, the study performed deep sequencing of blood TCR repertoires from roughly five healthy adults. To increase sequencing depth and limit assay-specific biases, TCR repertoire library preparation and sequencing were carried out by different laboratories using diverse techniques. Each donor's leukapheresis produced roughly between about 0.8 and 10 billion PBMCs. Study-wide conclusions, independent of this receptor: Larger estimated clonotype richness was generally found for naive subsets than for memory subsets. Compared with non-shared clonotypes, the clonotypes found in all four sorted-subset donors had higher generation probabilities. Sampling was restricted to blood, and TCR repertoires in tissues likely differ from the TCR repertoires found in blood. When four donors were compared, the shared fraction of clonotypes was about 5.5% for naive CD4, around 3.6% for naive CD8, 2.3% for memory CD4, and 0.4% for memory CD8. Rarefaction of sorted-subset datasets indicated incomplete sequencing despite the large sequencing depth. Because the study included only a small number of donors, the genetic and exposure-history diversity represented was limited. Pairwise subsampling led to the expectation that sequencing depth would affect the degree of clonotype sharing among donors.

Healthy HIV-negative adults with no recently reported acute infections or vaccinations were included as donors. Every donor was a Caucasian adult living in Nashville, Tennessee, USA. Magnetic negative selection was used to enrich CD4+ T cells, after which naive cells were positively selected on CD45RA and the negative fraction became the memory subset. Blood was obtained by leukapheresis, after which PBMCs were separated by Ficoll-Histopaque density gradient centrifugation and cryopreserved in liquid nitrogen vapor phase. Analytical flow cytometry was used to check the purity and quantity of every magnetically sorted T cell population. Genomic DNA was isolated from every sorted fraction and measured by UV absorbance on a Nanodrop 2000c. This clone has a handful of counts. It has no known antigen specificity. Per-base qualities were not stored, and no clone one base away is much larger. V is clipped by 1 base and J by 5 bases, and the sequence between their germline boundaries is 15 bases long. The germline V gene provides CDR1 SGHVS and CDR2 FNYEAQ. From the cysteine through the phenylalanine, the CDR3 covers 16 amino acids. The DNA shown is the 48-base CDR3, in frame from base 1.

TCR CDR3 regions were amplified from genomic DNA by multiplex PCR using the deep immunoSEQ assay. Extracted genomic DNA from each cell subset was spread evenly across all wells of several immunoSEQ 96-well plates, with each plate serving as a replicate. For sorted subsets, about 200 ng genomic DNA, equal to tens of thousands of T cell genomes, was loaded into each replicate PCR. Purified libraries were quantified with a Qubit 3.0 fluorometer, sized on a Bioanalyzer 2100, and re-quantified with the KAPA Library Quantification kit. Every immunoSEQ 96-well plate was sequenced on a dedicated single-read 150-cycle Illumina NextSeq 550 flow cell. Processing in the source paper ran as follows. Because the immunoSEQ output included only junctional sequences and no quality scores, the filtering could not be the same as the filtering used for full-length reads. Sequences were annotated with PyIR, a Python wrapper for IgBLAST v1.9, using IMGT germline references to assign V/J genes and CDR3. Reads were removed for weak V/J assignments (E-value above 1e-6), missing CDR3, stop codons, out-of-frame junctions, or ambiguous translated residues. V3J clonotypes were defined as sequences sharing the same inferred V gene, J gene, and CDR3 amino acid sequence. The percentage overlap between two repertoires was calculated by dividing the number of shared unique clonotypes by the size of the smaller repertoire. Three approaches were used to assess repertoire richness: RTK rarefaction, the Chao1 estimator, and Recon v2.1 estimates of unobserved clonotypes. OLGA was used to compute generation probabilities for all TCRbeta clonotypes that the gDNA method yielded from a handful of donors. The table comes from immuneACCESS by way of TCRdb, which keeps in-frame sequences with V and J called. Part of the clones is missing from these tables; in studies checked, under half for an unresolved V gene and the rest for unknown reasons. Clone size and the V and J calls come from that table; the DNA yielded D and trimming. This sample comprises fewer than 1.4 million clones, 75% to 85% of them detected only once. The ten largest clones capture around 0.61% of the sample.

The sequence links TRBV7-6 to TRBJ2-1; the D gene lacks a confident call. Sample: memory CD4+ T cells from PBMCs. Read against the paper, the sample's cell subset or site label means: CD45RA-negative fraction. The receptor was isolated from a man aged 18 to 29 in good health. Some clones in this sample may be carry-over from other donors' samples. The nucleotide sequence is TGTGCCAGCAGCTTAGGTTCCCAGCTAGGGCACAATGAGCAGTTCTTC. Its translation reads: CASSLGSQLGHNEQFF.